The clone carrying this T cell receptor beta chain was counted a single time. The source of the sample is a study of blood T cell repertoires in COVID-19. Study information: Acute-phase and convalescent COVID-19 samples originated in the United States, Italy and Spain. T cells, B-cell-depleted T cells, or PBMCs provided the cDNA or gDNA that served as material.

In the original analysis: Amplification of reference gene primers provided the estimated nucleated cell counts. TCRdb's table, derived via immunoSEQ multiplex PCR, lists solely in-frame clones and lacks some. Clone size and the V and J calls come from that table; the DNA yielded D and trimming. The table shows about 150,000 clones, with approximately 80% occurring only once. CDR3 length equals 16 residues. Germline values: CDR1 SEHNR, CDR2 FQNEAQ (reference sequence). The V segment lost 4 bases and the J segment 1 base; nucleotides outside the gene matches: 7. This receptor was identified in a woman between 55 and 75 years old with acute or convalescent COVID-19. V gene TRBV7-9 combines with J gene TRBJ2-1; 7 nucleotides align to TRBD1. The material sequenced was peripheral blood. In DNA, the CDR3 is TGTGCCAGCAGCTCCAGTGACAGGGCGTCCTACAATGAGCAGTTCTTC. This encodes CASSSSDRASYNEQFF.